These T cell receptor beta chains were read from a single sample in a study of cytomegalovirus exposure and HLA in healthy donors. Assay: immunoSEQ multiplex PCR; the TCRdb copy retains only in-frame clones and omits some. The table has fewer than 250,000 clones, around 81% seen once. The sample was PBMCs. The origin of the receptors is a woman aged 45 to 65 in good health and CMV-seropositive. CDR3s include the opening cysteine and the closing phenylalanine or tryptophan. The order of the fields is clone size, J gene, V gene, CDR3 length, D gene, CDR3 DNA, CDR3 protein. The D gene is left open where the match is weak. Not every row has a clone size; where given, it reads once, few, many or a size class.

-,TRBJ2-2,TRBV10-3,14,-,TGTGCCATCAAGGGGCAGGCCAACACCGGGGAGCTGTTTTTT,CAIKGQANTGELFF
few,TRBJ2-1,TRBV6-1,15,TRBD2,TGTGCCAGCAGTGATGGGGGGGAGTCCTACAATGAGCAGTTCTTC,CASSDGGESYNEQFF
-,TRBJ1-1,TRBV19,13,-,TGTGCCAGTTCCCCATCTGCAAGTACAAAGGCTTTCTTT,CASSPSASTKAFF
few,TRBJ2-3,TRBV11-3,15,TRBD2,TGTGCCAGCAGCTTAGGACTAGCGGATACAGATACGCAGTATTTT,CASSLGLADTDTQYF
-,TRBJ1-2,TRBV7-9,12,-,TGTGCCAGCAGCTTAAGCATTACTGGCTACACCTTC,CASSLSITGYTF
few,TRBJ2-2,TRBV5-1,14,-,TGCGCCAGCAGCTTGGTTCTCCTCGCCGGGGAGCTGTTTTTT,CASSLVLLAGELFF
-,TRBJ2-5,TRBV18,17,-,TGTGCCAGCTCACCACAGGAGCTTCCCATGTCCCAAGAGACCCAGTACTTC,CASSPQELPMSQETQYF
-,TRBJ1-5,TRBV4-1,16,-,TGCGCCAGCAGCCAAGAGGGGAGGGCCGGCAATCAGCCCCAGCATTTT,CASSQEGRAGNQPQHF
-,TRBJ2-5,TRBV7-8,15,-,TGTGCCAGCAGCTCGAACAGGGCGATTCAAGAGACCCAGTACTTC,CASSSNRAIQETQYF
-,TRBJ1-6,TRBV18,15,TRBD1,TGTGCCAGCTCACCGGGACAGGGATATAATTCACCCCTCCACTTT,CASSPGQGYNSPLHF
-,TRBJ2-7,TRBV30,12,-,TGTGCCGGACGACCCTTCGGGGACGAGCAGTACTTC,CAGRPFGDEQYF
-,TRBJ2-7,TRBV6-5,14,-,TGTGCCAGCAGCTGGAACCGGGAGTCCCACGAGCAGTACTTC,CASSWNRESHEQYF
-,TRBJ2-7,TRBV5-4,13,-,TGTGCCAGCAGCTTCAGGTCATCCTACGAGCAGTACTTC,CASSFRSSYEQYF
-,TRBJ2-2,TRBV4-1,15,-,TGCGCCAGCAGCCAAGATCCGGGGGAAGTCGGGGAGCTGTTTTTT,CASSQDPGEVGELFF
-,TRBJ2-7,TRBV6-6,13,-,TGTGCCAGCAGTTACGGGGGGGCTAGAGAGCAGTACTTC,CASSYGGAREQYF
-,TRBJ2-1,TRBV6-4,13,-,TGTGCCAGCAGGGGGGGGCAGTACAATGAGCAGTTCTTC,CASRGGQYNEQFF
-,TRBJ1-1,TRBV27,14,TRBD1,TGTGCCAGCAGTTCGACAGGGAAGAACACTGAAGCTTTCTTT,CASSSTGKNTEAFF
once,TRBJ2-7,TRBV30,14,-,TGTGCCTGGAGTGTACAGGTTGGGGACTACGAGCAGTACTTC,CAWSVQVGDYEQYF
-,TRBJ1-1,TRBV5-6,13,-,TGTGCCAGCAGCTTGGCCGGGAACACTGAAGCTTTCTTT,CASSLAGNTEAFF
-,TRBJ2-7,TRBV6-1,12,-,TGTGCCAGCACCCTAACCTCCTACGAGCAGTACTTC,CASTLTSYEQYF